The entry below gives a single TCR beta chain sequence along with its context. What it recognizes is unknown. From the reads, TCRdb called clonotypes with MiXCR, one entry per CDR3 protein. This table holds approximately 990,000 distinct CDR3 sequences, approximately 30% found once. This sample was included in a study of T cell repertoires in cytomegalovirus infection. Background on the study: Newly reported HLA-C-restricted and thoroughly characterized HLA-B-restricted CMV epitopes were employed. CMV infection plus the matching HLA type was flagged by public TCR beta signatures.

The germline V gene encodes CDR1 SGHNT and CDR2 YYREEE (reference sequence). Germline trimming cut 0 bases from V and 3 bases from J; bases unmatched to any gene: 5. This CDR3 spans 16 amino acids. Study-wide results and caveats: HLA-C-restricted CMV clonotypes gave the most frequent clonotype in two of eight donors. Cumulative public TCR beta family frequency identified CMV carriers with the relevant HLA.

The V call is TRBV5-4, the J call TRBJ1-2; 10 bases map to TRBD1. The TCR sequence derives from a human donor in good health (CMV status not recorded). Some clones in this sample may be carry-over from other donors' samples. Sequenced material: cultured CD8+ T cells from PBMCs, taken from culture after CMV antigen stimulation. The CDR3: CASSLERDRGDYGYTF. As DNA, the CDR3 is TGTGCCAGCAGCTTGGAGCGGGACAGGGGCGACTATGGCTACACCTTC.